The following is a T cell receptor beta chain sequence with its context. What it binds is not known. This sample stems from a study of shared clonotypes between healthy human individuals. Broader study findings: Rarefaction revealed incomplete sorted-subset sequencing despite large depth.

Each sorted subset replicate got 200 ng genomic DNA, roughly 27,000 genomes. The assay was immunoSEQ multiplex PCR, and TCRdb's table has in-frame clones only and misses some. This table holds about 670,000 clones, approximately 75% found once. The CDR3 has 13 residues. Germline loops: CDR1 SGHNT, CDR2 YYREEE (reference sequence). The V and J ends lost 6 bases and 3 bases respectively, with 13 bases between them. Investigators divided CD4+ cells into CD45RA+ naive and CD45RA-negative memory subsets. The source is a woman aged 25-40 years in good health. Sequencing was done on a sample of memory CD4+ T cells sorted from blood. Subset in this sample: CD45RA-negative fraction. This chain links TRBV5-4 with TRBJ2-7, with D possibly matching TRBD2 (5 bases). CDR3 residues: CASKSGGGYEQYF. CDR3 nucleotides: TGTGCCAGCAAGAGCGGCGGTGGCTACGAGCAGTACTTC.